This TCR beta chain came from a study of beta chain features in type 1 diabetes. Reverse transcription of all isolated RNA meant that expressed TCRB transcripts were sequenced. Sequencing was performed with immunoSEQ multiplex PCR; in TCRdb, only in-frame clones are kept and a portion is missing. The table has 860,000 or so clones, 15% to 20% seen once. This clone was seen a handful of times. A single heparinised blood sample, averaging approximately 0.12 L, was obtained per donor. V lost 0 bases and J lost 1, with 10 bases in between. The CDR3 runs to 16 residues. CDR1 and CDR2 (germline): SGHAT, FQNNGV.

This rearrangement joins TRBV11-2 to TRBJ1-5; the D is unclear. This receptor was obtained from a woman younger than 30 in good health. Material: naive CD4+ T cells from blood. Here the CDR3 DNA reads TGTGCCAGCAGCTTAGATGGATTGGTGAGCAATCAGCCCCAGCATTTT. As protein: CASSLDGLVSNQPQHF.